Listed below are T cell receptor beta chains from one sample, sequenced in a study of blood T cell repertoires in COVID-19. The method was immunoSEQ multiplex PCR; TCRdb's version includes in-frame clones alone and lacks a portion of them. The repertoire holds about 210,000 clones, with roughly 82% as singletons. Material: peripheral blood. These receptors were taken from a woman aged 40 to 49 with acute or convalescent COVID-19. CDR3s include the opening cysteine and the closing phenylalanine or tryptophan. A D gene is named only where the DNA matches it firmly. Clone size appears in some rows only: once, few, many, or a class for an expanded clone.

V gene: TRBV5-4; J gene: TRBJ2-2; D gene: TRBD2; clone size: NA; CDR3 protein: CASSLGGLAASTGELFF
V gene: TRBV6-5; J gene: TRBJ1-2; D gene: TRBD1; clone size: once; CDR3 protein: CASRWTGGSSYGYTF
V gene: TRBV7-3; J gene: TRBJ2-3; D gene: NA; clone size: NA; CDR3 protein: CASSAGFSSTDTQYF
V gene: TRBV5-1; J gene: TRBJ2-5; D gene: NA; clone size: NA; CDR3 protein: CASSFSSQETQYF
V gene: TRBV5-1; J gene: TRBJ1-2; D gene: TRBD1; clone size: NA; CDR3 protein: CASSAQGLNYGYTF
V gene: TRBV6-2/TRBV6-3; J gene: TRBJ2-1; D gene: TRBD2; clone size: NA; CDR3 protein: CASSYGGGSRDNEQFF
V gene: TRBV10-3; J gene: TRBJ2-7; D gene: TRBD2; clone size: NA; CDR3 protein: CATALGLAADSAYEQYF
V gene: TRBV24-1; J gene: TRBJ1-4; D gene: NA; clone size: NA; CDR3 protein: CATSDSGRGEKLFF
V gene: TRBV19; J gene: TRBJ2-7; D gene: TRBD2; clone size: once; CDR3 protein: CASSIGGRAQYEQYF
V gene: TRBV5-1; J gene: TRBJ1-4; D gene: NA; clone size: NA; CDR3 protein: CASSFTGQNEKLFF
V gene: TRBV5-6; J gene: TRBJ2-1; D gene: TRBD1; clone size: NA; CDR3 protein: CASSKGQGTNEQFF
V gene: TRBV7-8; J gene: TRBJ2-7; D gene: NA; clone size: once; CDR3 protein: CASSLGDSTYEQYF
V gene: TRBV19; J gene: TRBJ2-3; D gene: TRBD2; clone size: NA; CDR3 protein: CASSIGSLTSGSTDTQYF
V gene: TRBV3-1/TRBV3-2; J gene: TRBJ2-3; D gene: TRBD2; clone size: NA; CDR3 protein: CASSQGGAGVWTDTQYF
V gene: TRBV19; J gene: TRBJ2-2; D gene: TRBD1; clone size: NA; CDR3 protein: CASSTRDRGTGELFF
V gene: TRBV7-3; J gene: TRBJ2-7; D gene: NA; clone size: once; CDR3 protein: CASSLMAPGEQYF
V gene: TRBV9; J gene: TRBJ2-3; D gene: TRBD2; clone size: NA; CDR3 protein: CASSGGQLAGGLGDTQYF
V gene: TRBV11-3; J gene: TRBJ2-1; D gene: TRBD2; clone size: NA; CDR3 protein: CASSPLGLAGEEAEQFF
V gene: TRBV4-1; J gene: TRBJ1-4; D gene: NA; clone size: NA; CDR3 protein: CASSQDPGGGEKLFF
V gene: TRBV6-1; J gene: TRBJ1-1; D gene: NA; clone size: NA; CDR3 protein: CASSEWQGFNTEAFF
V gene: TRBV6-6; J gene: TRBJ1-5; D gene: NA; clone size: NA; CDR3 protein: CASSRRGNQPQHF
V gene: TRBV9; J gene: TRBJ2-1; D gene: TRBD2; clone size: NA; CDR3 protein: CASSSPYGASGRIGANEQFF
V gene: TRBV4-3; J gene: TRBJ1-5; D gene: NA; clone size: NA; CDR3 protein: CASSQDSFNQPQHF
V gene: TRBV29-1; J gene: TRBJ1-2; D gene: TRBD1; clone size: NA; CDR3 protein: CSVGMGQGAVRYGYTF
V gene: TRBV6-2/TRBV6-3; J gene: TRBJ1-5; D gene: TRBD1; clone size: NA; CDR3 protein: CASRPGTGQGDNQPQHF
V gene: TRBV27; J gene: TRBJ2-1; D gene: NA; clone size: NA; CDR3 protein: CASSLGGTTNEQFF
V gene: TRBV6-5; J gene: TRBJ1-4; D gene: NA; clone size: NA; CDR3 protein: CASSRDATNEKLFF
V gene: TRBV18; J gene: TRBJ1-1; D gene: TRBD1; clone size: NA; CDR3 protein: CASSPQTGEGAFF
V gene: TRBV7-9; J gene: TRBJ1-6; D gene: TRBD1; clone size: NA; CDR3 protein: CASSPPRGPGLPPLHF
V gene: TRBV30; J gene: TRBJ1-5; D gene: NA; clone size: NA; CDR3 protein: CAAKFGNQPQHF
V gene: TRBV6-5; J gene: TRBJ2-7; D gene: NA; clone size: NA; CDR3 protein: CATMSAGRSYEQYF
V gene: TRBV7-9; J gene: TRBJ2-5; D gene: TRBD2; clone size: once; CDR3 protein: CASRPGLEKTQYF
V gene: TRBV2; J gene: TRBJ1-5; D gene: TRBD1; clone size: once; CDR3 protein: CASGGQGNQPQHF
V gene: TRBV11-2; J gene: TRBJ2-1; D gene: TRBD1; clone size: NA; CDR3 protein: CASSSRGTGEYNEQFF
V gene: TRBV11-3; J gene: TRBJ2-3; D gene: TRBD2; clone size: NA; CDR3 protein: CASSLSGGPGFSQYF
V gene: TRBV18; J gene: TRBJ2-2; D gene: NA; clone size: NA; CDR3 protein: CASSPGGLTVTGELFF
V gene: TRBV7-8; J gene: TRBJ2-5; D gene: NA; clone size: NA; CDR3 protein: CASSLGTTDGETQYF
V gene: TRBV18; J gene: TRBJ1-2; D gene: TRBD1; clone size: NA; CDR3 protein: CASSPGTGIANYGYTF
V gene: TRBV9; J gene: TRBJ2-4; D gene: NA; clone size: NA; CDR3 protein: CASSVDPPGGAKNIQYF
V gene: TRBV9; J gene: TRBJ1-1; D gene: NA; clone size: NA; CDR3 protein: CASSVATRNTEAFF
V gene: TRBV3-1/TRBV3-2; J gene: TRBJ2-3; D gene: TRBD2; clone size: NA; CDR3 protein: CASSFQTSGGGDTQYF
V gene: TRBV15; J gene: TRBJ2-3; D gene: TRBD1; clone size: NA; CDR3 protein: CATVTGSGDTQYF
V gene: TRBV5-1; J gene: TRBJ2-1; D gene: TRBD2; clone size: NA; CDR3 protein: CASADGTSGNHEQFF
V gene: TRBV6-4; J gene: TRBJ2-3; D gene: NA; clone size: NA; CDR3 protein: CASSVNRGGTDTQYF
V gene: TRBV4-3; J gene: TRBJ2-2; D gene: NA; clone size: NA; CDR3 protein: CASSQDTGLSTGELFF
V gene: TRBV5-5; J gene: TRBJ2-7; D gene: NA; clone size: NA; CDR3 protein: CASSLGRDIYEQYF
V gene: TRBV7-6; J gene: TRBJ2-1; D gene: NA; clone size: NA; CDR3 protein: CASSLASNEQFF
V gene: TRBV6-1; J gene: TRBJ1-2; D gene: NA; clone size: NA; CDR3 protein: CASSDVNYGYTF
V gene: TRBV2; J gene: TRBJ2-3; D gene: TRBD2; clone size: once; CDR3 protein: CASTRRGGASGADTQYF
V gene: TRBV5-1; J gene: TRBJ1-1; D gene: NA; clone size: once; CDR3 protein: CASSLVTGNTEAFF
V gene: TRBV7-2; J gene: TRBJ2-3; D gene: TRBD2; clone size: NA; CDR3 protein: CASSQGGTRAADTQYF
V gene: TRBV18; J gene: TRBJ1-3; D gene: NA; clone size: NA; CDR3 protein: CASSPGAGNSGNTIYF
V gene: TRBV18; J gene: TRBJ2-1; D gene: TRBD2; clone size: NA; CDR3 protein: CASSPSKRGGRYNEQFF
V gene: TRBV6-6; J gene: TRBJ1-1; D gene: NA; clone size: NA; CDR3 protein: CASSPDRHEAFF
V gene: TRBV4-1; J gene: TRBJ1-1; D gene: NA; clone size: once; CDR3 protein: CASSQRDTNTEAFF
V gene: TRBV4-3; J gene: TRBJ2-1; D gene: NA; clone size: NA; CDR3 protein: CASSLKAGLNEQFF
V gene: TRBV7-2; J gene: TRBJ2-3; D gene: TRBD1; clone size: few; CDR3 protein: CASSFQTGTDTQYF